This TCR beta chain emerged from a study of blood T cell repertoires in COVID-19. Turning to the study itself: COVID-19 samples, acute and convalescent, were from the United States, Italy and Spain. T cells, B-cell-depleted T cells, or PBMCs provided the cDNA or gDNA that served as material.

Study processing details: Scientists estimated how many nucleated cells there were by amplifying reference gene primers. The protocol was immunoSEQ multiplex PCR, while the TCRdb copy is restricted to in-frame clones and leaves out a portion. The V and J calls and the clone size are those of that table, but D and trimming were determined from the DNA. The repertoire has 60,000 or so clones, 70% to 90% of them found once; the top ten carry about 4.4%. Trimming stripped 4 bases from V and 0 bases from J, with 12 bases between. Germline V gene sequence: CDR1 KGHDR, CDR2 SFDVKD. This CDR3 contains 16 residues.

The V call is TRBV24-1, the J call TRBJ2-1, with a weak D call TRBD2 (5 bases). Sequenced material: peripheral blood. This receptor was obtained from a man between 60 and 75 years old with acute or convalescent COVID-19. CDR3 residues: CATSDPDSSSYNEQFF. The CDR3 nucleotides are TGTGCCACCAGTGACCCGGACTCGAGCTCCTACAATGAGCAGTTCTTC.